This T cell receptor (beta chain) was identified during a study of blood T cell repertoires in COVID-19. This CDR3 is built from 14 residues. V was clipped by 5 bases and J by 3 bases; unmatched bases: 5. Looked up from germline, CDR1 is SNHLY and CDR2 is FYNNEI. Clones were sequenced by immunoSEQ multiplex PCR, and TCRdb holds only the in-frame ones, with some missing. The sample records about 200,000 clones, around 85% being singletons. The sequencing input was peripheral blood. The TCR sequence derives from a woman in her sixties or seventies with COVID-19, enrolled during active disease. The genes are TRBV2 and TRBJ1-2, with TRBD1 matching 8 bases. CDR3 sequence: CASSRSTGDYGYTF. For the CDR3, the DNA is TGTGCCAGCAGTAGGTCGACAGGGGACTATGGCTACACCTTC.